These 32 T cell receptor beta chains were all obtained from the same sample, sequenced in a study of Graves' ophthalmopathy and Graves' hyperthyroidism. Investigators amplified TCR beta CDR3 regions from RNA transcripts. The workflow started with a first-round RT-PCR run with HTBI primers and then moved on to a second-round multiplex PCR. TCRdb re-called the multiplex PCR reads through MiXCR, storing one row per CDR3 protein. The sample lists about 700,000 distinct CDR3 sequences; more than 40% were seen once. The source material was peripheral blood. The receptors come from an adult man with Graves' ophthalmopathy.

As concerns this clonotype: The junction and the germline gene differ at one end; a read error may be behind it. This rearrangement joins TRBV10-3 to TRBJ2-6, with D possibly being TRBD1 (6 bases). Germline loops: CDR1 ENHRY, CDR2 SYGVKD. The CDR3 totals 18 residues. CDR3 in DNA: TGTGCCAGCAGTTACTCGCGGACAGCCCTCTCTGGGGCCAACGTCCTGACTTTC. It codes for CASSYSRTALSGANVLTF.

This clonotype was seen only a few times. Its ends do not fully match the called genes, so a read error is possible. The chain joins TRBV24-1 to TRBJ1-5; D uncertain. The CDR3 is made up of 18 amino acids. The V gene's germline CDR1 is KGHDR and CDR2 SFDVKD. The CDR3 nucleotides are TGTGCCAGCAGTTACTCGCTCGCGAGGTCAGCCAGCAATCAGCCCCAGCATTTT. This encodes CASSYSLARSASNQPQHF.

The rearrangement links TRBV20-1 to TRBJ1-1, with 10 bases that match TRBD1. Losses at the gene ends were 8 bases for V and 4 bases for J; bases not matched to a gene: 4. The CDR3 has 12 amino acids. CDR1 DFQATT and CDR2 SNEGSKA come from the germline V gene (reference sequence). The CDR3 nucleotides read TGCAGTTTTGGACAGGGGGTCACTGAAGCTTTCTTT. Translated: CSFGQGVTEAFF.

This clonotype was counted at least ten times. The chain couples TRBV2 to TRBJ2-6; the D call may be TRBD1 or TRBD2 (7 bases each). The CDR3 runs to 19 residues. Germline-derived CDR1 and CDR2 are SNHLY and FYNNEI. Between the trimmed V and J ends, which lost 5 bases and 0 bases, there was a span of 20 bases. The CDR3 nucleotides read TGTGCCAGCAGTCCCTACCCGGCAGGGGGGGGCTCTGGGGCCAACGTCCTGACTTTC. Amino acid sequence: CASSPYPAGGGSGANVLTF. Together with reference TRBV2 and TRBJ2-6, the CDR3 gives the full variable domain: EPEVTQTPSHQVTQMGQEVILRCVPISNHLYFYWYRQILGQKVEFLVSFYNNEISEKSEIFDDQFSVERPDGSNFTLKIRSTKLEDSAMYFCASSPYPAGGGSGANVLTFGAGSRLTVL.

A few counts support this clonotype. The V call is TRBV9, the J call TRBJ1-2, with 7 bases aligning to TRBD1. Germline V lookup: CDR1 SGDLS, CDR2 YYNGEE. CDR3 length equals 15 residues. V lost 3 bases and J lost 2; bases outside the gene matches: 7. The CDR3 DNA reads TGTGCCAGCAGCGCTTGGACAGGTCCGAACTATGGCTACACCTTC. Translating gives CASSAWTGPNYGYTF.

This chain joins TRBV24-1 and TRBJ2-5; TRBD2 agrees at 14 bases. The CDR3 covers 19 residues. Germline CDR1 KGHDR, CDR2 SFDVKD. V was pared by 8 bases and J by 6 bases, with 19 bases of the junction left unmatched. The DNA for the CDR3 is TGTGCCACCACCGCGGGACTAGCGGGAGAAGGGTACACCGGGAAGACCCAGTACTTC. It encodes CATTAGLAGEGYTGKTQYF.

This clonotype has at least ten counts. CDR3 amino acids: CASSHPTNEKLFF. DNA for the CDR3: TGTGCCAGCAGCCACCCAACTAATGAAAAACTGTTTTTT. The chain couples TRBV7-9 to TRBJ1-4; D ambiguous. The CDR3 covers 13 residues. Germline loops: CDR1 SEHNR, CDR2 FQNEAQ (reference sequence). Deletions cut 5 bases from V and 0 bases from J, with 4 bases between.

This clonotype appeared a few times. V is TRBV5-1 and J is TRBJ1-4; a weak D match, TRBD1 (5 bases). The germline V and J ends were trimmed by 4 bases and 8 bases, with 15 bases remaining between them. Germline assignment: CDR1 SGHRS and CDR2 YFSETQ. This CDR3 is built from 14 residues. In nucleotides, the CDR3 is TGCGCCAGCAGCCCGGGGCCCTACCCCGAAAAACTGTTTTTT. Translation: CASSPGPYPEKLFF. The whole variable domain, filled in from reference TRBV5-1 and TRBJ1-4, reads KAGVTQTPRYLIKTRGQQVTLSCSPISGHRSVSWYQQTPGQGLQFLFEYFSETQRNKGNFPGRFSGRQFSNSRSEMNVSTLELGDSALYLCASSPGPYPEKLFFGSGTQLSVL.

This clonotype was counted many times. V and J are TRBV27 and TRBJ2-5; D is possibly TRBD1 (5 bases). CDR1 and CDR2 from the germline V gene are MNHEY and SMNVEV (reference sequence). The CDR3 is 14 residues long. V lost 2 bases and J lost 4, with 11 bases in between. The CDR3 loop is CASSLGAGLETQYF. The CDR3 bases are TGTGCCAGCAGTTTAGGGGCAGGGCTAGAGACCCAGTACTTC.

The gene calls are TRBV7-2 and TRBJ2-3; unclear D gene. This CDR3 region has 16 residues. CDR1 is SGHTA and CDR2 is FQGNSA in the germline V gene. V lost 0 bases, J lost 2 bases, and 12 bases lay in between. As DNA, the CDR3 is TGTGCCAGCAGCTTAGCGCTCTACGTTACCACAGATACGCAGTATTTT. Translated: CASSLALYVTTDTQYF.

The chain couples TRBV29-1 to TRBJ2-7; TRBD1 matches at 9 bases. This CDR3 comprises 12 residues. Germline-derived CDR1 and CDR2 are SQVTM and ANQGSEA. V gave up 7 bases and J gave up 3 bases; unmatched junction bases: 4. The CDR3 is CSGVDRGYEQYF. CDR3 nucleotides: TGCAGCGGTGTGGACAGGGGCTACGAGCAGTACTTC.

At least ten counts were recorded for this clonotype. This chain joins TRBV7-8 and TRBJ1-4, with 8 bases fitting TRBD1. The CDR3 runs to 16 residues. The germline V gene encodes CDR1 SGHVS and CDR2 FQNEAQ. The J segment lost 0 bases and the V segment lost 5 bases, leaving 5 bases of the junction unmatched. CDR3 coding DNA: TGTGCCAGCAGCCGGACAGGGTTTGCAACTAATGAAAAACTGTTTTTT. Translated, it gives CASSRTGFATNEKLFF. Looking up the rest from reference TRBV7-8 and TRBJ1-4 gives the full variable domain: GAGVSQSPRYKVAKRGQDVALRCDPISGHVSLFWYQQALGQGPEFLTYFQNEAQLDKSGLPSDRFFAERPEGSVSTLKIQRTQQEDSAVYLCASSRTGFATNEKLFFGSGTQLSVL.

V gene TRBV15 combines with J gene TRBJ2-3; 7 bases are a match to TRBD2. Trimming cost V 5 bases and J 2 bases; bases outside gene matches: 10. CDR1 and CDR2 (germline): LNHNV, YYDKDF (reference sequence). The CDR3 sequence is 16 residues long. CDR3 DNA sequence: TGTGCCACCAGCCCCCGGGAGCGGGACTTCACAGATACGCAGTATTTT. Translation gives CATSPRERDFTDTQYF.

This chain connects TRBV7-9 to TRBJ2-5; 7 bases match TRBD1. The germline V gene encodes CDR1 SEHNR and CDR2 FQNEAQ (reference sequence). CDR3 length: 14 amino acids. The V gene end was trimmed by 5 bases and the J gene end by 4 bases; junction bases not matched to a gene: 7. The CDR3 region has the DNA TGTGCCAGCAGCGAAAACAGGGGTCGAGAGACCCAGTACTTC. This gives the protein CASSENRGRETQYF.

This chain joins TRBV7-9 and TRBJ2-5, with TRBD1 identical over 9 bases. From germline, CDR1 is SEHNR and CDR2 FQNEAQ (reference sequence). The CDR3 sequence is 14 residues long. Losses at the gene ends were 5 bases for V and 4 bases for J; bases not matched to a gene: 5. In DNA, the CDR3 is TGTGCCAGCAGCCAACGGACAGGGGTAGAGACCCAGTACTTC. Its protein product is CASSQRTGVETQYF.

This clonotype was recorded many times. The rearrangement links TRBV24-1 to TRBJ2-2; 7 nucleotides match TRBD2. Germline values: CDR1 KGHDR, CDR2 SFDVKD. V lost 10 bases, J lost 6 bases, and 1 base stayed unmatched. The CDR3 is made up of 11 amino acids. The CDR3 bases are TGTGCCACGGGAGGGTCCGGGGAGCTGTTTTTT. Translating gives CATGGSGELFF.

This clonotype came up a few times. The CDR3 nucleotides are TGTGCCAGCAGCCCACCCCTTGCCCGTAGAAACACTGAAGCTTTCTTT. The encoded protein is CASSPPLARRNTEAFF. The chain carries TRBV5-6 and TRBJ1-1; D is unclear. The CDR3 is made up of 16 amino acids. Trimming took off 4 bases at V and 2 bases at J, with 18 bases between the two ends. Germline lookup yields CDR1 SGHDT and CDR2 YYEEEE.

This clonotype has a count of ten or more. This sequence joins TRBV5-6 and TRBJ2-5; D remains ambiguous. The CDR3 is made up of 11 amino acids. V was cut by 4 bases and J by 7 bases, with 8 bases left in between. Germline V gene sequence: CDR1 SGHDT, CDR2 YYEEEE. The DNA of the CDR3 is TGTGCCAGCAGCCTCACGGGGACCCAGTACTTC. This sequence encodes CASSLTGTQYF.

Ten or more counts support this clonotype. The rearrangement links TRBV7-2 to TRBJ1-6; possible D gene TRBD1, 6 bases. The ends were cut back, 6 bases at V and 8 bases at J, with 17 bases in the middle. Germline CDR1 is SGHTA and CDR2 is FQGNSA. This CDR3 region has 15 residues. The CDR3 protein is CASSYTRGPHSPLHF. In DNA, the CDR3 is TGTGCCAGCAGTTACACCCGGGGGCCTCATTCACCCCTCCACTTT.

The table lists this clonotype with a few counts. The V gene is TRBV11-2, the J gene TRBJ1-6; TRBD1 matches at 8 bases. This CDR3 spans 16 amino acids. In germline, CDR1 is SGHAT, CDR2 FQNNGV. The ends lost 7 bases at V and 6 bases at J; junction bases unmatched: 11. The CDR3 protein is CASNQERTGFNSPLHF. DNA of the CDR3: TGTGCCAGCAACCAAGAGAGGACAGGGTTTAATTCACCCCTCCACTTT.

Of note for this clonotype: The conserved phenylalanine or tryptophan normally closing the CDR3 is absent here, so this likely arose from a read error. It is unclear where the CDR3 begins or ends on the DNA, so no DNA is shown, and the CDR3 is as TCRdb lists it. V usage is TRBV19 and J usage is TRBJ2-6. The CDR3 spans 8 residues, counting both ends. The germline V gene encodes CDR1 LNHDA and CDR2 SQIVND (reference sequence). The CDR3 sequence is CASSPWLA.

The genes are TRBV6-6 and TRBJ2-7, with 7 bases fitting TRBD1. Germline V gene data show CDR1 as MNHNY and CDR2 as SVGAGI (reference sequence). The CDR3 runs to 15 residues. With 6 bases clipped from V and 0 bases from J, the junction kept 8 bases outside the gene matches. DNA of the CDR3: TGTGCCAGCAGCTCTACCACAGGGGTCTCCTACGAGCAGTACTTC. It is translated as CASSSTTGVSYEQYF.

With regard to this clonotype: This CDR3 is missing its conserved last phenylalanine or tryptophan, likely due to a read error. The V gene is TRBV29-1, the J gene TRBJ2-2; D perhaps matches TRBD2 (5 bases). CDR3 length: 13 residues. Germline V gene sequence: CDR1 SQVTM, CDR2 ANQGSEA. The CDR3 protein is CGVAGTITGELFL. The CDR3 nucleotides read TGCGGCGTTGCGGGCACTATCACCGGGGAGCTGTTTTTA.

This clonotype was seen more than once but under ten times. The V gene is TRBV6-6, the J gene TRBJ1-3; a possible D gene is TRBD1 (5 bases). CDR3 length equals 15 residues. Germline V lookup: CDR1 MNHNY, CDR2 SVGAGI (reference sequence). V lost 2 bases to trimming and J lost 8 bases, with 16 bases between them. The CDR3 DNA reads as TGTGCCAGCAGTTACCGGGGGGGACGTCGAGACACCATATATTTT. This gives the protein CASSYRGGRRDTIYF.

CDR3 loop: CSAGRTVETKNIQYF. CDR3 coding DNA: TGCAGTGCTGGCCGGACAGTCGAAACCAAAAACATTCAGTACTTC. The chain carries TRBV20-1 and TRBJ2-7; D is possibly TRBD1 (6 bases). Matching the DNA end better, TRBJ2-4 makes the J call doubtful. The CDR3 consists of 15 residues. In germline, CDR1 is DFQATT, CDR2 SNEGSKA (reference sequence).

V and J are TRBV9 and TRBJ2-7, with D possibly being TRBD1 (6 bases). The CDR3 runs to 14 residues. V shed 6 bases and J shed 0 bases, with 13 bases lying between them. CDR1 is SGDLS, CDR2 YYNGEE, per germline. The chain's CDR3 is CASNPRGASYEQYF. The CDR3 DNA reads as TGTGCCAGCAATCCCAGGGGTGCCTCCTACGAGCAGTACTTC.

The J gene is TRBJ1-2, the V gene TRBV2; D is uncertain. The germline V gene encodes CDR1 SNHLY and CDR2 FYNNEI. V was pared by 1 base and J by 4 bases, with 13 bases between. This CDR3 comprises 15 residues. This CDR3 is CASSEDMGRVYGYTF. CDR3 sequence (DNA): TGTGCCAGCAGTGAAGATATGGGTCGGGTCTATGGCTACACCTTC. The variable domain in full, completed from reference TRBV2 and TRBJ1-2, reads EPEVTQTPSHQVTQMGQEVILRCVPISNHLYFYWYRQILGQKVEFLVSFYNNEISEKSEIFDDQFSVERPDGSNFTLKIRSTKLEDSAMYFCASSEDMGRVYGYTFGSGTRLTVV.

V is TRBV29-1 and J is TRBJ1-2; TRBD1 might be the D (5 bases). The germline CDR1 and CDR2 sequences are SQVTM and ANQGSEA. This CDR3 has 11 amino acids. Trimming took 8 bases from V and 4 from J, leaving 11 bases between them. The CDR3 loop reads CSQRGFYGYTF. As DNA, the CDR3 is TGCAGCCAGCGGGGGTTCTATGGCTACACCTTC. The full variable domain, in which reference TRBV29-1 and TRBJ1-2 provide the parts outside the CDR3, is SAVISQKPSRDICQRGTSLTIQCQVDSQVTMMFWYRQQPGQSLTLIATANQGSEATYESGFVIDKFPISRPNLTFSTLTVSNMSPEDSSIYLCSQRGFYGYTFGSGTRLTVV.

The chain employs TRBV6-5 and TRBJ2-7; the D is unclear. This CDR3 contains 15 residues. The V end lost 4 bases, the J end lost 2 bases, and 15 bases lay between the germline ends. Germline V lookup: CDR1 MNHEY, CDR2 SVGAGI. For the CDR3, the DNA is TGTGCCAGCAGTTCCTATACCCCCCTCGCCTACGAGCAGTACTTC. Protein: CASSSYTPLAYEQYF.

This sequence joins TRBV6-6 and TRBJ2-5; D may be TRBD1 or TRBD2 (6 bases each). CDR1 is MNHNY and CDR2 is SVGAGI in the germline V gene (reference sequence). With 5 bases removed from V and 5 bases from J, the gap between germline ends came to 12 bases. The CDR3 is 13 amino acids. CDR3 nucleotide sequence: TGTGCCAGCAGTGAAGGGGGGACTGAGACCCAGTACTTC. It encodes CASSEGGTETQYF.

This clonotype was counted many times. The rearrangement uses TRBV7-8 and TRBJ2-7; the D is unclear. Trimming shortened V by 6 bases and J by 6 bases, and 12 bases separated the two germline ends. Germline V gene data show CDR1 as SGHVS and CDR2 as FQNEAQ. The CDR3 consists of 12 residues. CDR3 in DNA: TGTGCCAGCAGACTAAAGGTTGGCGAGCAGTACTTC. This gives the protein CASRLKVGEQYF.

This clonotype was observed at least ten times. For the CDR3, the DNA is TGCGCCAGCAGTGAGTCGACAGCAGGGCCCTATGGCTACACCTTC. Protein sequence: CASSESTAGPYGYTF. The chain joins TRBV10-2 to TRBJ1-2, with TRBD1 as a possible D gene (5 bases). V dropped 0 bases and J dropped 4 bases, with 12 bases sitting between them. CDR1 and CDR2 from the germline V gene are WSHSY and SAAADI. This CDR3 region has 15 residues.